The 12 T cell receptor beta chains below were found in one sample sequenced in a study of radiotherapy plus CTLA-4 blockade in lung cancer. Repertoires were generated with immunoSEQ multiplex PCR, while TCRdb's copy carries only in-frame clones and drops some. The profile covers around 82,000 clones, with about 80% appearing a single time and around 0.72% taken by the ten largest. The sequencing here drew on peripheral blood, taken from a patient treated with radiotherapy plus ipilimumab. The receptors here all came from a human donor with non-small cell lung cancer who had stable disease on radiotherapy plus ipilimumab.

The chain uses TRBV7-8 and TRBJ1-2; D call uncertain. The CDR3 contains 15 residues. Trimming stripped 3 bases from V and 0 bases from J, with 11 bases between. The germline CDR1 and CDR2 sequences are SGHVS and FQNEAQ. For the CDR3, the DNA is TGTGCCAGCAGCTTGGGTCCCAAACCTAACTATGGCTACACCTTC. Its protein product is CASSLGPKPNYGYTF.

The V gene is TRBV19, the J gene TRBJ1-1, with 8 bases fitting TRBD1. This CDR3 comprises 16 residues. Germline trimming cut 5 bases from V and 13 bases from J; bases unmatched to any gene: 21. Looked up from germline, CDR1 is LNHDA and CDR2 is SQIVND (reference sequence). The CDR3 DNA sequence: TGTGCCAGTAGTGTACGAGATCAGGGGGCCGGGGTGGATAATTTCTTT. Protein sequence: CASSVRDQGAGVDNFF.

CDR3 amino acids: CASSPDRGFGNEKLFF. The DNA for the CDR3 is TGTGCCAGCAGCCCGGACAGGGGGTTTGGTAATGAAAAACTGTTTTTT. J is TRBJ1-4 and V is TRBV2; TRBD1 aligns across 10 bases. CDR1 is SNHLY and CDR2 is FYNNEI in the germline V gene. The ends lost 6 bases at V and 4 bases at J; junction bases unmatched: 8. This CDR3 contains 16 residues.

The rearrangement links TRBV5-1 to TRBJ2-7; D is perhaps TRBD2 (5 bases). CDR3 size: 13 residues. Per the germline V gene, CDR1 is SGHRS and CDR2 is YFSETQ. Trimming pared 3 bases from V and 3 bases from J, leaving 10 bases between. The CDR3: CASSSTGIYEQYF. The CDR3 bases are TGCGCCAGCAGCTCGACGGGGATCTACGAGCAGTACTTC.

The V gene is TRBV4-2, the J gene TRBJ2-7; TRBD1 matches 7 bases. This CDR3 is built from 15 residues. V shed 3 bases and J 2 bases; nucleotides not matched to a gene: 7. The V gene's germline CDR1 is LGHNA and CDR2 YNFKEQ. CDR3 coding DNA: TGTGCCAGCAGCCAGGACAGGCAGCCTGCCTACGAGCAGTACTTC. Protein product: CASSQDRQPAYEQYF.

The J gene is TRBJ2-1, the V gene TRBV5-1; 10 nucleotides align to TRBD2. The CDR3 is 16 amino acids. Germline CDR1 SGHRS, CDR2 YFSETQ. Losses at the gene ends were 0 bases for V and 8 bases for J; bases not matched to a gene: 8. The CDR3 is CASSLVSLAGVDEQFF. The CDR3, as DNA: TGCGCCAGCAGCTTGGTTTCGCTAGCGGGAGTCGATGAGCAGTTCTTC.

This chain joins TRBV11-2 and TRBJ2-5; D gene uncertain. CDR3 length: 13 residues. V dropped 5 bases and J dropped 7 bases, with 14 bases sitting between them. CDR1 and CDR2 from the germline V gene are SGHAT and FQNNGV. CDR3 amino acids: CASSPDSGVTQYF. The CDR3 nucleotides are TGTGCCAGCAGCCCAGACTCTGGGGTGACCCAGTACTTC.

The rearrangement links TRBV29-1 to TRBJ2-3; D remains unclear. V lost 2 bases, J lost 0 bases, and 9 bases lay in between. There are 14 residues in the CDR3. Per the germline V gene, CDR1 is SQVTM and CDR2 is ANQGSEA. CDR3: CSVELQTSTDTQYF. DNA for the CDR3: TGCAGCGTTGAACTGCAGACTAGCACAGATACGCAGTATTTT.

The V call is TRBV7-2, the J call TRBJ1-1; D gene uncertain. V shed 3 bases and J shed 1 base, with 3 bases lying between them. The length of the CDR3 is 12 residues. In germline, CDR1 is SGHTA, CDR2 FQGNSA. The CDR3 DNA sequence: TGTGCCAGCAGCTTCGAGAACACTGAAGCTTTCTTT. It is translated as CASSFENTEAFF.

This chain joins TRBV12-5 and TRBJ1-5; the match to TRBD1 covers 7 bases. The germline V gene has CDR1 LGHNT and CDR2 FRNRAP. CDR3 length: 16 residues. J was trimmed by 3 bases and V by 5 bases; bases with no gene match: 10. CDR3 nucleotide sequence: TGTGCTAGTGGTGCCTCCACAGGGGCCAACAATCAGCCCCAGCATTTT. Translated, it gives CASGASTGANNQPQHF.

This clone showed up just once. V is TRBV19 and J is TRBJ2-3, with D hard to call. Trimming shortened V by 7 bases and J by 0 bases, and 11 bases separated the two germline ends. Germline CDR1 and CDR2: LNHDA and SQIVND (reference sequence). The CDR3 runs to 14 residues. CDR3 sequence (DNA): TGTGCCAGTAAAAAGGACCCCAGCACAGATACGCAGTATTTT. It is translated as CASKKDPSTDTQYF.

CDR3 protein: CASSRGRGRTDTQYF. CDR3 bases: TGTGCCAGCAGCCGAGGGCGGGGTCGCACAGATACGCAGTATTTT. The rearrangement links TRBV27 to TRBJ2-3; weak D call: TRBD2 (6 bases). The germline V gene encodes CDR1 MNHEY and CDR2 SMNVEV (reference sequence). V was trimmed by 6 bases and J by 1 base, leaving 14 bases between them. This CDR3 region has 15 residues.